This TCR beta chain emerged from a study of cytotoxic CD8 clonotypes in ibrutinib-treated CLL. Study-wide background: Partial response occurred in roughly 25 patients and complete response in 2; at median approximately 71 months, about 14 remained remitted and around twelve progressed. Study results and caveats: Clonality went up at the time of ibrutinib response, stayed stable in sustained remission, and later dropped back toward its baseline level at progression. Sampling of sustained-remission and progressing patients occurred at differing times.

A note on this clone: Its matching antigen is unknown.

The assay was immunoSEQ multiplex PCR, and TCRdb's table has in-frame clones only and misses some. The sample lists hundreds of thousands of clones; around 70% were seen once. PBMCs were cryopreserved, and around 1.9 micrograms of genomic DNA from them went into TCR beta libraries. This CDR3 is built from 11 residues. V was cut by 6 bases and J by 2 bases, with 5 bases left in between. This receptor was identified in a human donor with chronic lymphocytic leukemia. Sequences were derived from PBMCs, sampled after 24 months of ibrutinib treatment. This chain links TRBV23-1 with TRBJ2-7; D remains unclear. TRBV23-1 is filed as an ORF, its function uncertain. In DNA form, the CDR3 reads TGCGCCAGCAGAGAACCCTACGAGCAGTACTTC. Protein: CASREPYEQYF.